Presented here are 13 T cell receptor beta chains from one specimen sequenced in a study of CD8 T cells in Susac syndrome. The authors reverse transcribed roughly 0.5 to 1 ug RNA with random hexamers. One entry per CDR3 protein results from TCRdb running MiXCR on the immunoSEQ multiplex PCR reads. The sample yields hundreds of thousands of distinct CDR3 sequences, 85% to 90% seen once. The specimen sequenced was CD8+ T cells from PBMCs. The origin of the receptors is a human donor with multiple sclerosis.

J is TRBJ2-1 and V is TRBV6-1, with TRBD2 matching 7 bases. CDR1 MNHNS and CDR2 SASEGT come from the germline V gene. This CDR3 contains 15 residues. V dropped 5 bases and J dropped 15; count of bases not matched to a gene: 19. CDR3 DNA sequence: TGTGCCAGCAGTCCAGAGGCTAGCGGTTCATGGAAGGGGTTCTTC. Translation: CASSPEASGSWKGFF.

The V and J genes are TRBV2 and TRBJ1-2; D gene ambiguous. The CDR3 sequence is 14 residues long. V was cut by 6 bases and J by 4 bases, with 15 bases left in between. Germline V gene lookup returns CDR1 SNHLY and CDR2 FYNNEI. The CDR3 is CASRERQNSYGYTF. The CDR3 nucleotides are TGTGCCAGCAGAGAAAGGCAGAACAGCTATGGCTACACCTTC.

V gene TRBV6-4 combines with J gene TRBJ2-3, with TRBD2 identical over 8 bases. Germline CDR1 is MRHNA and CDR2 is SNTAGT. Unmatched junction bases numbered 3, after V lost 2 bases and J lost 2 bases. This CDR3 is built from 15 residues. CDR3 coding DNA: TGTGCCAGCAGTGACGCAGCGGGGGCCACAGATACGCAGTATTTT. Protein product: CASSDAAGATDTQYF.

CDR3 nucleotides: TGTGCCTGGAGCGCTCCGGGACAGGGGGCCTACGAGCAGTACTTC. Translating it yields CAWSAPGQGAYEQYF. The gene calls are TRBV30 and TRBJ2-7; 11 nucleotides match TRBD1. Germline lookup yields CDR1 GTSNPN and CDR2 SVGIG (reference sequence). V shed 3 bases, J shed 2 bases, and the junction held 6 bases outside the gene matches. The CDR3 sequence is 15 residues long.

The rearrangement links TRBV6-1 to TRBJ1-1; D is uncertain. The CDR3 contains 12 residues. CDR1 and CDR2 (germline): MNHNS, SASEGT. Trimming took off 8 bases at V and 0 bases at J, with 7 bases between the two ends. CDR3 sequence reads: CASDTMNTEAFF. CDR3 DNA: TGTGCCAGCGACACCATGAACACTGAAGCTTTCTTT.

CDR3: CASSSEWDREAEQYF. In DNA, the CDR3 is TGTGCCAGCAGCTCCGAATGGGACAGGGAGGCCGAGCAGTACTTC. The V call is TRBV11-2, the J call TRBJ2-7; 9 bases line up with TRBD1. Trimming removed 4 bases from V and 6 bases from J; junction bases left unmatched: 10. The length of the CDR3 is 15 residues. CDR1 and CDR2 from the germline V gene are SGHAT and FQNNGV.

The chain combines TRBV7-2 with TRBJ2-3; D is unresolved. There are 14 residues in the CDR3. Germline CDR1 reads SGHTA; CDR2 reads FQGNSA. V was shortened by 4 bases and J by 6 bases, with 14 bases between the two germline ends. The CDR3 loop is CASSSVLPYDTQYF. The CDR3 coding sequence is TGTGCCAGCAGCTCAGTCCTCCCATATGATACGCAGTATTTT.

This chain uses TRBV14 with TRBJ2-1; TRBD1 matches 12 bases. Germline values: CDR1 SGHDN, CDR2 FVKESK. V shed 3 bases, J shed 4 bases, and the junction held 7 bases outside the gene matches. The CDR3 contains 17 residues. This CDR3 reads CASSHLGTGGRYNEQFF. DNA of the CDR3: TGTGCCAGCAGCCACCTCGGGACAGGGGGCCGGTACAATGAGCAGTTCTTC.

The gene calls are TRBV5-6 and TRBJ2-2, with D possibly TRBD2 on 6 matching bases. The CDR3 runs to 13 residues. In germline, CDR1 is SGHDT, CDR2 YYEEEE. Between the trimmed V and J ends, which lost 6 bases and 6 bases, there was a span of 12 bases. DNA for the CDR3: TGTGCCAGCACCTTCCCGGGGGCCGGGGAGCTGTTTTTT. This encodes CASTFPGAGELFF.

CDR3 DNA: TGTGCCAGCAGTTTAAGCCCCGGGGGGGTTAGTGGCTACACCTTC. As protein: CASSLSPGGVSGYTF. V gene TRBV27 combines with J gene TRBJ1-2; D may be TRBD1 (5 bases). The V and J ends lost 2 bases and 7 bases respectively, with 17 bases between them. The CDR3 is made up of 15 amino acids. Germline lookup yields CDR1 MNHEY and CDR2 SMNVEV (reference sequence).

The genes are TRBV5-4 and TRBJ1-4; D gene unclear. V lost 0 bases and J lost 6, with 9 bases in between. The length of the CDR3 is 14 residues. From germline, CDR1 is SGHNT and CDR2 YYREEE (reference sequence). In DNA form, the CDR3 reads TGTGCCAGCAGCTTGGCCTATTCCGATGAAAAACTGTTTTTT. Amino acids: CASSLAYSDEKLFF.

The rearrangement links TRBV6-1 to TRBJ2-3; D is ambiguous. This CDR3 comprises 15 residues. Germline CDR1 is MNHNS and CDR2 is SASEGT. V lost 8 bases to trimming and J lost 6 bases, with 21 bases between them. CDR3 loop: CASLKGPEELDTQYF. The CDR3 coding sequence is TGTGCCAGCCTCAAGGGCCCAGAAGAGTTGGATACGCAGTATTTT.

V is TRBV7-9 and J is TRBJ2-7, with TRBD1 matching over 9 bases. Germline V lookup: CDR1 SEHNR, CDR2 FQNEAQ (reference sequence). The CDR3 totals 14 residues. V lost 8 bases to trimming and J lost 5 bases; unmatched junction nucleotides: 10. The CDR3 coding sequence is TGTGCCAGCGCTGGGGACAGGGTTACCCACGAGCAGTACTTC. Translated: CASAGDRVTHEQYF.